The clone carrying this T cell receptor beta chain showed up many times. This sample stems from a study of CD8+CD57+ T cells in acquired aplastic anemia. Genomic DNA acted as the template from which TCR beta VDJ combination and CDR3 sequence profiling were carried out. Each CDR3 protein gets one entry after TCRdb re-called the reads with MiXCR. The data show 150,000 to 200,000 distinct CDR3 sequences, approximately 44% seen once. Germline values: CDR1 SGHTA, CDR2 FQGNSA. Trimming left V 1 base short and J 2 bases short, with 12 bases between. The CDR3 runs to 16 residues. The receptor's source is a human donor in good health. Specimen: sorted CD4+, CD8+, or CD8+CD57+ T cells (not recorded which) from PBMCs. The chain couples TRBV7-2 to TRBJ1-5; D may be TRBD1 (5 bases). CDR3 DNA sequence: TGTGCCAGCAGCTTAGTGGGGGGTATGGGCAATCAGCCCCAGCATTTT. Translation: CASSLVGGMGNQPQHF. Variable domain in full (rest from reference TRBV7-2 and TRBJ1-5): GAGVSQSPSNKVTEKGKDVELRCDPISGHTALYWYRQSLGQGLEFLIYFQGNSAPDKSGLPSDRFSAERTGGSVSTLTIQRTQQEDSAVYLCASSLVGGMGNQPQHFGDGTRLSIL.